Below are 10 T cell receptor beta chains sequenced from a single sample in a study of OX40 agonist ivuxolimab in advanced cancers. Assay: immunoSEQ multiplex PCR; the TCRdb copy retains only in-frame clones and omits some. This table has 65,000 to 85,000 clones, about 81% appearing once. Source: CD4+ or CD8+ T cells sorted from blood, taken in a trial of the OX40 agonist ivuxolimab. These receptor sequences come from an adult with an advanced solid tumor such as melanoma, head and neck, liver or kidney cancer.

V and J are TRBV5-1 and TRBJ1-4; D remains unclear. Germline V CDR1 and CDR2: SGHRS, YFSETQ. There are 13 residues in the CDR3. With 4 bases removed from V and 6 bases from J, the gap between germline ends came to 10 bases. CDR3: CASSLRSDEKLFF. The DNA of the CDR3 is TGCGCCAGCAGCCTTAGGAGCGATGAAAAACTGTTTTTT.

The rearrangement uses TRBV18 and TRBJ1-2, with 7 bases lining up with TRBD1. The V and J ends lost 2 bases and 5 bases, in that order; junction bases with no gene match: 8. CDR1 and CDR2 (germline): KGHSH, LQKENI. This CDR3 is 15 amino acids long. The CDR3 is CASSPGDSAGYGYTF. The CDR3 region has the DNA TGTGCCAGCTCACCAGGGGACAGTGCCGGTTATGGCTACACCTTC.

This clone has just one count. The chain joins TRBV10-3 to TRBJ2-1; a weak D match, TRBD2 (6 bases). The CDR3 has 13 residues. V was pared by 10 bases and J by 0 bases, with 10 bases between. Per the germline V gene, CDR1 is ENHRY and CDR2 is SYGVKD. In nucleotides, the CDR3 is TGTGCCACCTGGGACTCCTCCTACAATGAGCAGTTCTTC. This codes for CATWDSSYNEQFF.

This chain connects TRBV18 to TRBJ1-5; 10 bases match TRBD1. V gave up 3 bases and J gave up 5 bases; unmatched junction bases: 4. Germline CDR1 and CDR2: KGHSH and LQKENI. The CDR3 runs 15 residues. CDR3 bases: TGTGCCAGCTCACCCCGGACAGGGGGGGATCAGCCCCAGCATTTT. Residues: CASSPRTGGDQPQHF.

This chain links TRBV21-1 with TRBJ2-7; TRBD1 is taken as the D call from the table, unchecked against the DNA. TRBV21-1 is deemed a pseudogene. The CDR3 extends over 15 amino acids. CDR3 DNA sequence: TGTGCCAGCAGCCTAATCTGGGGACAGAACTACGAGCAGTACTTC. Protein: CASSLIWGQNYEQYF.

V is TRBV19 and J is TRBJ1-3; D is unresolved. From germline, CDR1 is LNHDA and CDR2 SQIVND (reference sequence). The CDR3 runs 15 residues. V gave up 3 bases and J gave up 5 bases, with 14 bases separating them. The CDR3 here is CASSIPPDGRNTIYF. CDR3 nucleotide sequence: TGTGCCAGTAGTATTCCCCCGGACGGCCGAAACACCATATATTTT.

In this sample, this clone is medium-sized. The chain joins TRBV28 to TRBJ1-3; the D is unclear. With 6 bases removed from V and 4 bases from J, the gap between germline ends came to 13 bases. Germline CDR1 reads MDHEN; CDR2 reads SYDVKM. The CDR3 sequence is 14 residues long. The CDR3 DNA reads as TGTGCCAGCAGCCCGCCGGTACGGGGAAACACCATATATTTT. Its protein is CASSPPVRGNTIYF.

This chain connects TRBV18 to TRBJ2-7; 8 nucleotides line up with TRBD1. The CDR3 totals 14 residues. The germline V gene encodes CDR1 KGHSH and CDR2 LQKENI. V was clipped by 6 bases and J by 3 bases; unmatched bases: 7. The CDR3 DNA follows: TGTGCCAGCTCTCCCGGGACAGGCCTCTACGAGCAGTACTTC. This codes for CASSPGTGLYEQYF.

This chain joins TRBV19 and TRBJ1-5; D uncertain. V was trimmed by 7 bases and J by 5 bases, leaving 15 bases between them. This CDR3 spans 14 amino acids. Germline loops: CDR1 LNHDA, CDR2 SQIVND (reference sequence). The CDR3 nucleotides read TGTGCCAGTAACGTACGCAATCAAGATCAGCCCCAGCATTTT. Translation: CASNVRNQDQPQHF.

CDR3 in DNA: TGTGCCAGCAGCTTAGGACCCCTGAGAGGCTACACCTTC. Translated, it gives CASSLGPLRGYTF. The chain is built from TRBV5-6 and TRBJ1-2; no clear D gene. V lost 2 bases and J lost 8, with 13 bases in between. From germline, CDR1 is SGHDT and CDR2 YYEEEE. This CDR3 has 13 amino acids.